This TCR beta chain was sequenced for a study of shared clonotypes between healthy human individuals (dated by TCRdb to about 2020). With respect to the entire study: The cohort comprised a couple of women and a few men aged 18 to 49 years. Between about 0.94 and 8.9 billion PBMCs per donor were obtained by leukapheresis. For each donor, three plates each were used for CD4 naive and CD4 memory, two plates were used for CD8 naive, and one plate was used for CD8 memory. To increase sequencing depth and limit assay-specific biases, TCR repertoire library preparation and sequencing were carried out by different laboratories using diverse techniques. To estimate repertoire size and how much clonotypes are shared between individuals, the study performed deep sequencing of blood TCR repertoires from roughly five healthy adults. Results the study describes overall, beyond this receptor: Based on pairwise subsampling, the degree of clonotype sharing among donors was expected to be affected by sequencing depth. Rarefaction of sorted-subset datasets indicated incomplete sequencing despite the large sequencing depth. Compared with non-shared clonotypes, clonotypes shared by all four sorted-subset donors had higher generation probabilities. Larger estimated clonotype richness was generally found for naive subsets than for memory subsets. Because the study included only a small number of donors, the genetic and exposure-history diversity represented was limited. When a handful of donors were compared, the shared fraction of clonotypes was about 5% for naive CD4, approximately 3.3% for naive CD8, about 2.5% for memory CD4, and 0.35% to 0.4% for memory CD8. Sampling was restricted to blood, and TCR repertoires in tissues likely differ from the TCR repertoires found in blood.

Using the deep immunoSEQ assay, TCR CDR3 regions were amplified from genomic DNA by multiplex PCR. Extracted genomic DNA from each cell subset was spread evenly across all wells of several immunoSEQ 96-well plates, with each plate serving as a replicate. Each replicate PCR for sorted subsets received roughly 200 ng genomic DNA, equal to tens of thousands of T cell genomes. Purified libraries were measured with a Qubit 3.0 fluorometer, size-checked on a Bioanalyzer 2100, and measured again with the KAPA Library Quantification kit. Each immunoSEQ 96-well plate was sequenced on its own single-read 150-cycle Illumina NextSeq 550 flow cell. The original pipeline was this. Because the immunoSEQ output included only junctional sequences and no quality scores, the filtering could not be the same as the filtering used for full-length reads. Sequences were annotated with PyIR, a Python wrapper for IgBLAST v1.9, and V/J genes and CDR3 were assigned using IMGT germline references. Reads with weak V/J assignments (E-value above 1e-6), missing CDR3, stop codons, out-of-frame junctions, or ambiguous translated residues were removed. V3J clonotypes were defined by identical inferred V gene, J gene, and CDR3 amino acid sequence. To compute the percentage overlap between repertoires, the number of shared unique clonotypes was divided by the size of the smaller repertoire. Three approaches were used to assess repertoire richness: RTK rarefaction, the Chao1 estimator, and Recon v2.1 estimates of unobserved clonotypes. For all TCRbeta clonotypes obtained by the gDNA method from a handful of donors, generation probabilities were computed with OLGA. TCRdb holds this immuneACCESS table with in-frame rearrangements only. Some clones are missing; in checked studies, unresolved V genes explain under half, and the rest has no known cause. The V and J calls and clone size are taken from that table; D and trimming were inferred from the DNA. The sample table shows 2 million or so clones, and 85% to 95% are seen once. Of the sample, approximately 1.2% is held by the ten largest clones.

Including the terminal cysteine and phenylalanine, the CDR3 comprises 18 residues. The entry retains the CDR3 DNA only, 54 bases that are in frame from base 1. From V the trimming removes 4 bases and from J it removes 4 bases, while the gene matches leave 13 bases of the junction unaccounted for. Reading the germline V gene gives CDR1 MDHEN and CDR2 SYDVKM. Worth noting for this clone: What antigen it recognizes has not been identified. Within one base of it there is no much larger clone, and no base qualities were kept.

CD8 naive samples were obtained by positive selection for CCR7 among CD45RO-negative cells, yielding a CD45RA+CCR7+ population from which TemRA cells were excluded. Donors were healthy HIV-negative adults with no recently reported acute infections or vaccinations. All donors were Caucasian adults living in Nashville, Tennessee, USA. Blood was obtained by leukapheresis, after which PBMCs were separated by Ficoll-Histopaque density gradient centrifugation and cryopreserved in liquid nitrogen vapor phase. Analytical flow cytometry was used to check the purity and quantity of each magnetically sorted T cell population. From each sorted fraction, genomic DNA was isolated and quantified by UV absorbance on a Nanodrop 2000c.

The V gene is TRBV28 and the J gene is TRBJ2-3, with TRBD1 matching 11 junction bases. This TCR was sampled from a man aged 18 to 29 in good health. The material sequenced was naive CD8+ T cells sorted from blood. Reading the label with the study, this specimen's cell subset or site is: CD45RA+CCR7+. In nucleotide form, the sequence is TGTGCCAGCAGTTCGGGACAGGGGGTTATTATCCGTGCAGATACGCAGTATTTT. Its protein is CASSSGQGVIIRADTQYF. Full variable domain (CDR3 extended with the reference TRBV28 and TRBJ2-3 proteins): DVKVTQSSRYLVKRTGEKVFLECVQDMDHENMFWYRQDPGLGLRLIYFSYDVKMKEKGDIPEGYSVSREKKERFSLILESASTNQTSMYLCASSSGQGVIIRADTQYFGPGTRLTVL.